The T cell receptor beta chain described here comes from a study of CD8+ T cells in alopecia areata. Treatment defined: oral pan-JAK inhibitor, 5-10 mg twice daily. It was from PBMCs that CD4+ and CD8+ T cells were sorted. RNA was isolated and reverse transcribed to cDNA, the sequencing template. Sequencing was performed with immunoSEQ multiplex PCR; in TCRdb, only in-frame clones are kept and a portion is missing. The table records 60,000 to 85,000 clones, approximately 64% of them present only once. Germline-derived CDR1 and CDR2 are MGHRA and YSYEKL. V lost 0 bases and J 5 bases, leaving 5 bases between the germline ends. CDR3 length: 13 amino acids. This clone was found a few times. Its antigen is unidentified. Study-level results: Shared TCR sequences were less clear between patients than in mice, possibly partly from HLA diversity.

J is TRBJ1-5 and V is TRBV4-1; no clear D. This receptor was identified in a human donor with alopecia areata. Sequencing used CD8+ T cells sorted from blood, obtained at week 24, from a patient treated with tofacitinib. The CDR3 protein is CASSQDGDQPQHF. CDR3 bases: TGCGCCAGCAGCCAAGACGGGGATCAGCCCCAGCATTTT.